What follows is one TCR beta chain and its context. This entry comes from a study of blood T cell repertoires in COVID-19. Whole-study context: PBMCs, B-cell-depleted T cells, or T cells provided the cDNA or gDNA that made up the material.

The table came from immunoSEQ multiplex PCR; TCRdb's copy has only in-frame clones and leaves some out. The sample has around 25,000 clones; more than 80% are singletons. CDR1 LNHDA and CDR2 SQIVND come from the germline V gene (reference sequence). This CDR3 contains 18 residues. Trimming left V 3 bases short and J 2 bases short, with 20 bases between. The clonotype was recovered from a human donor in a cohort sampled during active COVID-19. This chain connects TRBV19 to TRBJ1-5; TRBD1 might be the D (5 bases). Sequenced sample: peripheral blood. The CDR3 loop reads CASSIRSQGGTGNQPQHF. CDR3 DNA sequence: TGTGCCAGTAGTATTAGGAGCCAGGGCGGGACGGGCAATCAGCCCCAGCATTTT.